This TCR beta chain emerged from a study of cytomegalovirus exposure and HLA in healthy donors. As regards this clone: The junction and the germline gene differ at one end; a read error may be behind it.

Germline V CDR1 and CDR2: SSHAT, FNYEAQ (reference sequence). The CDR3 contains 15 residues. Both 60 Vbeta primers and 13 Jbeta primers went into the PCR. Sequencing was performed with immunoSEQ multiplex PCR; in TCRdb, only in-frame clones are kept and a portion is missing. The data contain 45,000 to 70,000 clones, roughly 80% of them seen just once; the ten biggest clones take up around 1.4%. The source material was PBMCs. The TCR was taken from a man aged 25 to 40 in good health and CMV-seronegative. V usage is TRBV7-7 and J usage is TRBJ2-1, with 7 bases fitting TRBD1. The CDR3 coding sequence is TGTGCTAGCAGCCTCTGGGGAACAGGGGACAATGAGCAGTTCTTC. Its translation is CASSLWGTGDNEQFF.